The T cell receptor beta chain described here comes from a study of blood T cell repertoires in COVID-19. Profiling relied on immunoSEQ multiplex PCR, and the TCRdb table lists in-frame clones only, not all of them. The sample holds 75,000 to 100,000 clones, around 87% seen once. The CDR3 contains 13 residues. V was pared by 5 bases and J by 7 bases, with 8 bases of the junction left unmatched. The germline V gene encodes CDR1 SQVTM and CDR2 ANQGSEA. This TCR was sampled from a human donor in a cohort sampled during active COVID-19. Material for sequencing was peripheral blood. The rearrangement uses TRBV29-1 and TRBJ1-1; 9 bases map to TRBD1. CDR3 in DNA: TGCAGCGTTCTAGGACAGGGGCTCAGTGAAGCTTTCTTT. Residues: CSVLGQGLSEAFF.